These 3 T cell receptor beta chains originate from one sample sequenced in a study of CD4 T cells in relation to SARS-CoV-2 and coronaviruses. No antigen has been identified for these receptors. TCRdb's table, derived via immunoSEQ multiplex PCR, lists solely in-frame clones and lacks some. The sample consists of tens of thousands of clones, more than 60% of them appearing once. Sequenced material: memory CD4+ T cells from PBMCs, cultured in vitro. These receptors were collected from an adult with COVID-19.

This clone was found a few times. The chain couples TRBV7-3 to TRBJ2-1, with TRBD2 as a possible D gene (5 bases). CDR3 length: 13 amino acids. Germline lookup yields CDR1 SGHTA and CDR2 FQGTGA. The germline V and J ends were trimmed by 2 bases and 12 bases, with 14 bases remaining between them. The CDR3 is CASSLDPARGQFF. DNA of the CDR3: TGTGCCAGCAGCTTAGATCCGGCCCGGGGGCAGTTCTTC.

This CDR3 reads CASSLVSGYEQYF. CDR3 DNA: TGTGCCAGCAGTTTGGTGTCGGGTTACGAGCAGTACTTC. V usage is TRBV28 and J usage is TRBJ2-7; D not resolved. V lost 3 bases to trimming and J lost 4 bases, with 10 bases between them. CDR1 is MDHEN and CDR2 is SYDVKM in the germline V gene. This CDR3 has 13 residues.

The rearrangement joins TRBV3-1 (or the pseudogene TRBV3-2) to TRBJ2-3, with TRBD2 matching 9 bases. The V and J ends lost 4 bases and 5 bases, in that order; junction bases with no gene match: 7. The CDR3 runs 15 residues. CDR1 and CDR2 (germline): LGHDT, YNNKEL (reference sequence). The CDR3 nucleotides read TGTGCCAGCAGCCGTCGACTAGCGGCAAAAGATACGCAGTATTTT. Amino acids: CASSRRLAAKDTQYF.